One TCR beta chain is described in this entry. Its antigen is not yet known. Base qualities are not at hand, and no much larger clone is one base apart. This specimen comes from a study of vaccination effects on CD4 cells after COVID-19 (dated by TCRdb to between 2021 and 2023). Describing the broader study: To identify antigen-specific CD4+ T cell clonotypes by their expansion, the ViraFEST assay first stimulated PBMC with viral peptide pools and then applied TCR sequencing. About 2 million PBMC per well were cultured in IMDM with about 4.5% human AB serum, 9 to 10 IU/ml IL-2 and gentamicin, plus 10 ug/ml peptides. Cultures from other donors in the study were sequenced using the Oncomine TCR Beta short-read assay on an Illumina iSeq 100. Across the study, the median time from the second dose to post-vaccine sampling was 72 days (range 14 to 241). Altogether, roughly 10 COVID-19 convalescent patients and several SARS-CoV-2-naive healthy vaccine recipients made up the full study. SARS-CoV-2 spike-specific CD4+ TCR repertoires from before and after mRNA vaccination were compared in COVID-19 convalescent patients and in infection-naive vaccine recipients.

What the authors observed across the whole study: Limitations of the study were the small number of convalescent patients and the absence of early post-infection timepoints. Among healthy vaccine recipients, nearly all vaccine-induced clones were SARS-CoV-2 mono-reactive, and only 1 of 255 was cross-reactive with common cold coronaviruses. At late post-vaccination timepoints, both infection-induced and vaccine-induced clones showed marked clonal contraction, consistent with waning T cell responses.

After around 11 days of culture, CD4+ T cells were isolated with the EasySep CD4+ T cell isolation kit. Each participant got two doses of an mRNA SARS-CoV-2 vaccine, either BNT162b2 or mRNA-1273. None of the healthy vaccine recipients had a prior SARS-CoV-2 infection, which was confirmed by nucleocapsid antibody tests that came back negative both before and after vaccination. Half of the culture medium was replaced with fresh IL-2-containing medium on days 3 and 7. Unless noted otherwise, every peptide stimulation condition was cultured in triplicate wells. PBMC were separated from whole blood using Ficoll-Paque Plus gradient centrifugation and were then either cryopreserved at -140C or used fresh. Genomic DNA was extracted from cultured CD4+ T cells with the QIAamp micro DNA kit. Libraries were prepared through the immunoSEQ multiplex PCR assay. TCR beta CDR3 sequencing was performed on DNA from the cultured, isolated CD4+ T cells. In the original analysis: The analysis removed non-productive TCR sequences, trimmed reads to the CDR3 region, and retained only CDR3s that were 7 or more amino acids long. Antigen-specific clonotypes were identified using the MANAFEST web app by comparison of expansion in peptide wells against reference cultures. To be called positive, a clone needed expansion at FDR<0.05 compared with the reference and with all other wells, an odds ratio greater than 5, and a frequency greater than 0.1% in two replicate wells. A clonotype was called cross-reactive if it was significantly expanded both in SARS-CoV-2 spike wells and in at least one common cold coronavirus spike condition. Levenshtein distance calculated with the stringdist R package was used to assess CDR3 similarity, and unrooted trees were constructed with ape in R 3.6.1. As stored in TCRdb, this immuneACCESS dataset retains in-frame rearrangements with V and J assigned. A fraction of the clones does not appear; measured against another copy, unresolved V genes explain less than half of the discrepancy, and the remainder lacks a known reason. V and J calls and clone size are as listed in that table; D and trimming were resolved from the DNA. This sample gives fewer than 75,000 clones in total; approximately 81% of them show up just once. More than 4% of the sample rests with the top ten.

CDR1 and CDR2 are read off the germline V gene as SGHRS and YFSETQ. The V and J ends are trimmed by 5 bases and 0 bases, leaving 8 bases between them. Spanning cysteine to phenylalanine, the CDR3 consists of 13 amino acids. Solely the CDR3 DNA is kept, with 39 bases framed from the first base. The sequence derives from a human donor who received a COVID-19 vaccine. The starting material was CD4+ T cells from PBMCs cultured without peptide, obtained after COVID-19 vaccination. The V gene is TRBV5-1 and the J gene is TRBJ1-1; the D gene is unclear. In nucleotide form, the sequence is TGCGCCAGCAGTCCCTCCCTGAACACTGAAGCTTTCTTT. It codes for CASSPSLNTEAFF.